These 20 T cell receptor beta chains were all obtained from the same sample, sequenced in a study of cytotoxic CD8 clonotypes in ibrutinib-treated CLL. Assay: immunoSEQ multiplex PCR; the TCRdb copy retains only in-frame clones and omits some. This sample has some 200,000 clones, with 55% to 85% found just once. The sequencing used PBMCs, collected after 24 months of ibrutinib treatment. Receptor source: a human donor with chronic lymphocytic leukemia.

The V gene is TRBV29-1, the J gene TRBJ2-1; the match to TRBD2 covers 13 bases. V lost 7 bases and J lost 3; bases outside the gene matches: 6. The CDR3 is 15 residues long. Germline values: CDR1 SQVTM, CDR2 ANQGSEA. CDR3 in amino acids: CSGGGLAGLYNEQFF. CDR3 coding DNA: TGCAGCGGAGGGGGACTAGCGGGACTCTACAATGAGCAGTTCTTC.

The CDR3 DNA is TGTGCCTGGAGTACCTGGGCTCTGGGGTCCTACGAGCAGTACTTC. Translation: CAWSTWALGSYEQYF. V gene TRBV30 combines with J gene TRBJ2-7; D is uncertain. Germline-derived CDR1 and CDR2 are GTSNPN and SVGIG (reference sequence). The CDR3 loop spans 15 amino acids. V gave up 2 bases and J gave up 1 base, with 15 bases separating them. The entire variable domain, with the rest obtained from reference TRBV30 and TRBJ2-7, is as follows: SQTIHQWPATLVQPVGSPLSLECTVEGTSNPNLYWYRQAAGRGLQLLFYSVGIGQISSEVPQNLSASRPQDRQFILSSKKLLLSDSGFYLCAWSTWALGSYEQYFGPGTRLTVT.

The CDR3 protein is CASSEWETGLADNEQFF. As DNA, the CDR3 is TGTGCCAGCAGTGAATGGGAGACGGGACTAGCGGACAATGAGCAGTTCTTC. V and J are TRBV6-1 and TRBJ2-1, with 11 bases identical to TRBD2. Unmatched junction bases numbered 8, after V lost 2 bases and J lost 5 bases. Germline V gene data show CDR1 as MNHNS and CDR2 as SASEGT. CDR3 length: 17 residues.

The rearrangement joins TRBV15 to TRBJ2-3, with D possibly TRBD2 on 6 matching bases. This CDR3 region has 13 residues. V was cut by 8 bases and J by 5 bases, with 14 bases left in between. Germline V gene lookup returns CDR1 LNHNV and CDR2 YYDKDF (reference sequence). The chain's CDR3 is CATSTGVVDTQYF. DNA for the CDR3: TGTGCCACCTCTACGGGAGTGGTAGATACGCAGTATTTT.

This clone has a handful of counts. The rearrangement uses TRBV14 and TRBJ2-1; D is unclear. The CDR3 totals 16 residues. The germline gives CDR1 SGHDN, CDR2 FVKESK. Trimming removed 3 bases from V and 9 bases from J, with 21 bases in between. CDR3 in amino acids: CASSHRTQPGVREQFF. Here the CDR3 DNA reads TGTGCCAGCAGCCACCGTACTCAGCCCGGCGTTCGTGAGCAGTTCTTC.

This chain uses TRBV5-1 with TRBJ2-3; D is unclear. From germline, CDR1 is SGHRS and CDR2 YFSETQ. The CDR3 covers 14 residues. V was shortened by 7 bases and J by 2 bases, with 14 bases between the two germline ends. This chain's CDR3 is CASLSTKPTDTQYF. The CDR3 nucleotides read TGCGCCAGCTTGTCCACAAAGCCCACAGATACGCAGTATTTT. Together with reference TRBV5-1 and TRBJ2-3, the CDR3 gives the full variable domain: KAGVTQTPRYLIKTRGQQVTLSCSPISGHRSVSWYQQTPGQGLQFLFEYFSETQRNKGNFPGRFSGRQFSNSRSEMNVSTLELGDSALYLCASLSTKPTDTQYFGPGTRLTVL.

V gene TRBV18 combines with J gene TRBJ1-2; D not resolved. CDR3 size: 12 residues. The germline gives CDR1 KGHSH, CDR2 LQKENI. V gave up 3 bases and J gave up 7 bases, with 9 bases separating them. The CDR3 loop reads CASSPESLGYTF. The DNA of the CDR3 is TGTGCCAGCTCACCTGAGTCTCTTGGCTACACCTTC. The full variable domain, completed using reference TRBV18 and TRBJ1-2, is NAGVMQNPRHLVRRRGQEARLRCSPMKGHSHVYWYRQLPEEGLKFMVYLQKENIIDESGMPKERFSAEFPKEGPSILRIQQVVRGDSAAYFCASSPESLGYTFGSGTRLTVV.

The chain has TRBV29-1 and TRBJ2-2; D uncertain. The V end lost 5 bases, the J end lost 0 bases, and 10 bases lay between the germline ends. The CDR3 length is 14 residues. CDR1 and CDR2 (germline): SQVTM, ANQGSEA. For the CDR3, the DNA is TGCAGCGTTCGTCCCCTCGCGAACACCGGGGAGCTGTTTTTT. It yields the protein CSVRPLANTGELFF.

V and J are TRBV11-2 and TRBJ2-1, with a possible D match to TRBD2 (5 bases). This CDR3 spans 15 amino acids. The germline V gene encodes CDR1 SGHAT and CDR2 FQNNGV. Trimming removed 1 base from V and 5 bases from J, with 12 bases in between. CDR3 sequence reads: CASSLVWENHNEQFF. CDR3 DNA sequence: TGTGCCAGCAGCTTAGTCTGGGAGAACCACAATGAGCAGTTCTTC.

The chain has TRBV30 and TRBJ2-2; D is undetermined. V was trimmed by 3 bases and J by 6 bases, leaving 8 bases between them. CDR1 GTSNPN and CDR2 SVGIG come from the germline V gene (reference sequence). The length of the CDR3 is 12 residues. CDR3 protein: CAWSPGAGELFF. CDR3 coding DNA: TGTGCCTGGAGCCCTGGGGCCGGGGAGCTGTTTTTT.

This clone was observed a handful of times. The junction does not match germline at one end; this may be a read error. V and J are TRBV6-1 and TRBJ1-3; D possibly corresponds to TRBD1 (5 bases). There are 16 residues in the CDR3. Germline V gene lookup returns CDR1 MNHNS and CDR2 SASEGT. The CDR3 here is CASSQAGGSSGNTIYF. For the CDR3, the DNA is TGTGCCAGCAGTCAAGCCGGGGGATCCTCTGGAAACACCATATATTTT.

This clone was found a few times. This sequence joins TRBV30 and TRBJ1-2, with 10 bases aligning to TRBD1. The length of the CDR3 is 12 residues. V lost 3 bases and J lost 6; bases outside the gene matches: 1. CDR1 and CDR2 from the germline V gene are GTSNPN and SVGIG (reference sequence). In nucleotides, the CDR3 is TGTGCCTGGAGGACAGGGGGCAATGGCTACACCTTC. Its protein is CAWRTGGNGYTF.

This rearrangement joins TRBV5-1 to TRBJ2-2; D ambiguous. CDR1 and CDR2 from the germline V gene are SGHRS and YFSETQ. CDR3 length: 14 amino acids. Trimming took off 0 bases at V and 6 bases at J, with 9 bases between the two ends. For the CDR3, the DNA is TGCGCCAGCAGCTTGGGCCCCTGGCCCGGGGAGCTGTTTTTT. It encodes CASSLGPWPGELFF.

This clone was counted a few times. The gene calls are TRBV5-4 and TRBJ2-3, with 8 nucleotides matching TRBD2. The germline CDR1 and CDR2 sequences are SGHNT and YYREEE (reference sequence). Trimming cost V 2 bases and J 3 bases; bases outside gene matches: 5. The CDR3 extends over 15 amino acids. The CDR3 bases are TGTGCCAGCAGCTTCAAGCGGGAGTTTACAGATACGCAGTATTTT. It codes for CASSFKREFTDTQYF.

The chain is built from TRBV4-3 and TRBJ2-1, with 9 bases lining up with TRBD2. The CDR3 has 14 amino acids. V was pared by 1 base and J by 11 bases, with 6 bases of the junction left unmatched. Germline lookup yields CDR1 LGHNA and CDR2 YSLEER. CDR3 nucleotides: TGCGCCAGCAGCCAAGTTGGTAGCGGGGGACAGCAGTTCTTC. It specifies CASSQVGSGGQQFF.

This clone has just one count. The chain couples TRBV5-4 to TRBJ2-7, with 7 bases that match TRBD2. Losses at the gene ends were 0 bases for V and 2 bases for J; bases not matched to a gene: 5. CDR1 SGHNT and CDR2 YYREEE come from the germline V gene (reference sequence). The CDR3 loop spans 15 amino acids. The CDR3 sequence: CASSLETSQTYEQYF. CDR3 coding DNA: TGTGCCAGCAGCTTGGAGACTAGCCAAACCTACGAGCAGTACTTC.

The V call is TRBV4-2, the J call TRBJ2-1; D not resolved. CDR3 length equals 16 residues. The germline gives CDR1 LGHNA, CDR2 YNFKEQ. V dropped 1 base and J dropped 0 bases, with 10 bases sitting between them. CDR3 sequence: CASSQARYSSYNEQFF. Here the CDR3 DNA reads TGTGCCAGCAGCCAAGCCAGGTATAGCTCCTACAATGAGCAGTTCTTC.

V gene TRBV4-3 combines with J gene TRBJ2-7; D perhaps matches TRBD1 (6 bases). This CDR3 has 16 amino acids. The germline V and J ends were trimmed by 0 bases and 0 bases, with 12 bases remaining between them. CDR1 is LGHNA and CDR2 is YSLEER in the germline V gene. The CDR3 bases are TGCGCCAGCAGCCAAGACGGACAGCCGAGCTCCTACGAGCAGTACTTC. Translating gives CASSQDGQPSSYEQYF.

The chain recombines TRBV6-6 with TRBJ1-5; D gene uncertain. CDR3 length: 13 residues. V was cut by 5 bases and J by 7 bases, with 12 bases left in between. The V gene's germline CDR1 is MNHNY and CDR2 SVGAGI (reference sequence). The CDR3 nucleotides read TGTGCCAGCAGTAACACCGGGCCACAGCCCCAGCATTTT. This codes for CASSNTGPQPQHF.

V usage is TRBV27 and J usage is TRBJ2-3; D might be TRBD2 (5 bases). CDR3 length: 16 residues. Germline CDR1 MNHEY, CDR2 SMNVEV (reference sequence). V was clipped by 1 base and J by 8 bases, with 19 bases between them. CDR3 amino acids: CASSLCLESPGCTQYF. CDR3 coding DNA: TGTGCCAGCAGTTTATGCCTTGAGAGCCCGGGGTGTACGCAGTATTTT.